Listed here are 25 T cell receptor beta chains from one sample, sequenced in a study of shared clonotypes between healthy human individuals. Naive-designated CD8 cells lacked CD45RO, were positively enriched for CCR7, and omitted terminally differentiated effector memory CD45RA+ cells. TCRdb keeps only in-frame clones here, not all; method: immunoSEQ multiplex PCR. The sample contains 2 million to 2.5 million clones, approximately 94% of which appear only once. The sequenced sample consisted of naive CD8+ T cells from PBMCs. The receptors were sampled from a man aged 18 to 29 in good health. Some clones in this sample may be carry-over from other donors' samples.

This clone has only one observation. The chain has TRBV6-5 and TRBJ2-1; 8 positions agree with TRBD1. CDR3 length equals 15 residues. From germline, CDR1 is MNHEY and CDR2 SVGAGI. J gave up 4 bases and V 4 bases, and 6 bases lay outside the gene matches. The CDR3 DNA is TGTGCCAGCAGTTCCGGACAGGGAACTTACAATGAGCAGTTCTTC. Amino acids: CASSSGQGTYNEQFF.

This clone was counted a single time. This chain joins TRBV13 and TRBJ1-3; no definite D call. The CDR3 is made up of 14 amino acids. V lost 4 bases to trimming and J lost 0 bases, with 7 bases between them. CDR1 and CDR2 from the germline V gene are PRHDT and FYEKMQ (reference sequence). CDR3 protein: CASSSRNSGNTIYF. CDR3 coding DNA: TGTGCCAGCAGCTCAAGGAACTCTGGAAACACCATATATTTT.

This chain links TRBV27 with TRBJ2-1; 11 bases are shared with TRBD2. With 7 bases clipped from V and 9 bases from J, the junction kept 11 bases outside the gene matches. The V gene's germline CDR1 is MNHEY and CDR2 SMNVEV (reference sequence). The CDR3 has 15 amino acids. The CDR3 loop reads CASNTRLAGPLEQFF. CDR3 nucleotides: TGTGCCAGCAATACTAGACTAGCGGGGCCCCTTGAGCAGTTCTTC.

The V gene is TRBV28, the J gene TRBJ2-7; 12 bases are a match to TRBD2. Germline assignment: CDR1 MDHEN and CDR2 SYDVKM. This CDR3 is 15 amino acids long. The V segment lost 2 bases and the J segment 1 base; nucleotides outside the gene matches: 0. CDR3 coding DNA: TGTGCCAGCAGTTTACTAGCGGGAGGGTCCTACGAGCAGTACTTC. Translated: CASSLLAGGSYEQYF.

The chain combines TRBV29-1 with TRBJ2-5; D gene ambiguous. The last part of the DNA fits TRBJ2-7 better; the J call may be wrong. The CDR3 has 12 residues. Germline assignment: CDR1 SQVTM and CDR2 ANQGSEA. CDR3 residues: CSVVGYYYEQYF. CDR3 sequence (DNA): TGCAGCGTTGTAGGATACTACTACGAGCAGTACTTC.

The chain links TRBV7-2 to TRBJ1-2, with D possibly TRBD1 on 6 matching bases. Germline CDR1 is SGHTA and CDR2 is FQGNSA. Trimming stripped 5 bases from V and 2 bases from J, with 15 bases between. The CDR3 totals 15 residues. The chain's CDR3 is CASSPGHTLNYGYTF. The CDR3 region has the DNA TGTGCCAGCAGCCCGGGACACACCCTAAACTATGGCTACACCTTC.

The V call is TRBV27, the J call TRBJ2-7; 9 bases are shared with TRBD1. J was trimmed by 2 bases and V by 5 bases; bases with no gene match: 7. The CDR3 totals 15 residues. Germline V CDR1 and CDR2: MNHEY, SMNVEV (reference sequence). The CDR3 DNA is TGTGCCAGCAGTGCTGAGACAGGGGGTACCTACGAGCAGTACTTC. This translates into CASSAETGGTYEQYF.

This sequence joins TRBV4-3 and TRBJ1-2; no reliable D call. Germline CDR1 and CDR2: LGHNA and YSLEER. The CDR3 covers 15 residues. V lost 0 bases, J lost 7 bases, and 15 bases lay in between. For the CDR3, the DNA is TGCGCCAGCAGCCAAGATATGAGGGTTCCAGGTGGCTACACCTTC. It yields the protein CASSQDMRVPGGYTF.

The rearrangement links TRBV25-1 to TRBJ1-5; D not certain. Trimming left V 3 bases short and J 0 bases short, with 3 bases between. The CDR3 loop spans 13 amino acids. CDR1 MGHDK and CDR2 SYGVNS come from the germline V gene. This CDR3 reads CASSDYSNQPQHF. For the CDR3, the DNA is TGTGCCAGCAGTGACTATAGCAATCAGCCCCAGCATTTT.

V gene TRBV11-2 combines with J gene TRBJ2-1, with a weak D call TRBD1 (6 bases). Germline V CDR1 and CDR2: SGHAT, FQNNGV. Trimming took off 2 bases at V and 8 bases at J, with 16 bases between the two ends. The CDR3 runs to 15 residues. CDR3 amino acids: CASSLTGSSRDEQFF. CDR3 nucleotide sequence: TGTGCCAGCAGCTTAACAGGGTCAAGTAGAGATGAGCAGTTCTTC.

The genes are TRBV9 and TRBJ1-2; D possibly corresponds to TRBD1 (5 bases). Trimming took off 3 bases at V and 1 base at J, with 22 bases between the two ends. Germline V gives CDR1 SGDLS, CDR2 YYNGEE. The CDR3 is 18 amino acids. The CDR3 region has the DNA TGTGCCAGCAGCGCAGCCCTAACAGGCGACCAGATTAACTATGGCTACACCTTC. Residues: CASSAALTGDQINYGYTF.

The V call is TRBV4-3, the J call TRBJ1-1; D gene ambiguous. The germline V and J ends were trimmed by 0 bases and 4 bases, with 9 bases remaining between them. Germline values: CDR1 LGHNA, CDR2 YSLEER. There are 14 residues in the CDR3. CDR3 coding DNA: TGCGCCAGCAGCCAAGAGAGTCCGGGCACTGAAGCTTTCTTT. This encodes CASSQESPGTEAFF.

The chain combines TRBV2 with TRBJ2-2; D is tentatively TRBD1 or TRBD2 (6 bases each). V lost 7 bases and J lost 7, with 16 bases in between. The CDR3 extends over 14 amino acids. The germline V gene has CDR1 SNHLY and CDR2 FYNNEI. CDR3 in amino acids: CASKGGPASGELFF. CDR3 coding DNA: TGTGCCAGCAAGGGGGGCCCAGCGAGCGGGGAGCTGTTTTTT.

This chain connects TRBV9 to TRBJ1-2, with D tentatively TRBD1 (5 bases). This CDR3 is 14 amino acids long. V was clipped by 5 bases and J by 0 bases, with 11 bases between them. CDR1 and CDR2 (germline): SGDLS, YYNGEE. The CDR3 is CASSGGRANYGYTF. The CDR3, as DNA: TGTGCCAGCAGTGGGGGACGGGCTAACTATGGCTACACCTTC.

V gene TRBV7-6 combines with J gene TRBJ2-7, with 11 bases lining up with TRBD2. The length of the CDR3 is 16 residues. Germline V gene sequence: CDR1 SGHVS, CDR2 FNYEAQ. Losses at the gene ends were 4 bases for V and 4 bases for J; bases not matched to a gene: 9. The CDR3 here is CASSSGSGTSGYEQYF. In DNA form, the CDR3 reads TGTGCCAGCAGCTCTGGTTCGGGGACTAGCGGTTACGAGCAGTACTTC.

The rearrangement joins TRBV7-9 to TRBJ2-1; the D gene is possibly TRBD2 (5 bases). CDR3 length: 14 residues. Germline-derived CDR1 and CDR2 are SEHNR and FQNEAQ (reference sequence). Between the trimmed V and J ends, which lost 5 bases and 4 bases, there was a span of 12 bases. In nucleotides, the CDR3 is TGTGCCAGCAGCAGTGGGCGGGTATACAATGAGCAGTTCTTC. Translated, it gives CASSSGRVYNEQFF.

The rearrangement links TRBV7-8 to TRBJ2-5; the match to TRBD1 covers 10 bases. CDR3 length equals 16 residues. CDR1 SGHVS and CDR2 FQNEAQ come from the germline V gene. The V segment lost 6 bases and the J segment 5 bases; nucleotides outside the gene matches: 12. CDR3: CASRPLGQGLWETQYF. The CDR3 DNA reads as TGTGCCAGCAGGCCACTGGGACAGGGGTTATGGGAGACCCAGTACTTC.

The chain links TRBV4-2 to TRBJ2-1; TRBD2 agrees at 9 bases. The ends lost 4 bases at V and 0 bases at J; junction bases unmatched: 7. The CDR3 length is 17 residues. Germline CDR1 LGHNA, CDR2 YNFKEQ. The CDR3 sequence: CASSLRLAASSYNEQFF. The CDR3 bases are TGTGCCAGCAGCCTCAGACTAGCGGCTAGCTCCTACAATGAGCAGTTCTTC.

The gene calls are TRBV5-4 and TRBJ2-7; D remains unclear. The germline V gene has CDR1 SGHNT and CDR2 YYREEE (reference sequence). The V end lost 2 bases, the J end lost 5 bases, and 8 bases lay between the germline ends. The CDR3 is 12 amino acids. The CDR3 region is CASSFNRDEQYF. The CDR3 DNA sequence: TGTGCCAGCAGCTTTAACCGGGACGAGCAGTACTTC.

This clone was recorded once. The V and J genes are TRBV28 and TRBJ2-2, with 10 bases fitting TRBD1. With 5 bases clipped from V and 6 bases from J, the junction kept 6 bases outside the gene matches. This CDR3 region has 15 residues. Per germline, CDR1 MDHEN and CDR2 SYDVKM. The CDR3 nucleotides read TGTGCCAGCAGTCGACAGGGGGCGCGGGCCGGGGAGCTGTTTTTT. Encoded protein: CASSRQGARAGELFF.

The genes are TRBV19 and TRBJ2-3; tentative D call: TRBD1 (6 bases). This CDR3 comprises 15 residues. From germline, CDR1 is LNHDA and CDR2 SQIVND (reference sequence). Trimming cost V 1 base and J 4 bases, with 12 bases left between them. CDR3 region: CASSIVGDRSDTQYF. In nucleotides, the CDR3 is TGTGCCAGTAGTATAGTTGGAGACAGGTCAGATACGCAGTATTTT.

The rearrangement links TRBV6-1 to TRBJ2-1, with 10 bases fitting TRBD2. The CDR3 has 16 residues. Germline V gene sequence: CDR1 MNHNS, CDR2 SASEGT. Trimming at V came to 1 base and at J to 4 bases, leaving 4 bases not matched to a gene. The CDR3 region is CASSEVPAGGYNEQFF. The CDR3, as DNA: TGTGCCAGCAGTGAAGTCCCAGCGGGAGGGTACAATGAGCAGTTCTTC.

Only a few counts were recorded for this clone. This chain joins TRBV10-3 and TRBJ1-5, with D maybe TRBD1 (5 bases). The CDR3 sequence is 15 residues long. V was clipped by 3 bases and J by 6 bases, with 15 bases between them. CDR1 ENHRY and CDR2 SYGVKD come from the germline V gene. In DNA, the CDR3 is TGTGCCATCAGTGACCCCAGGGAACGTGGTCAGCCCCAGCATTTT. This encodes CAISDPRERGQPQHF.

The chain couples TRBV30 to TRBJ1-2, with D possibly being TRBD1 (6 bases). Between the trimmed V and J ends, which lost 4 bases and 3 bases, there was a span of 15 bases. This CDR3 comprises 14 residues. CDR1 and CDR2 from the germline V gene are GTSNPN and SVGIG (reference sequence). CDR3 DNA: TGTGCCTGGACCCTCCGACAGGTCTACTATGGCTACACCTTC. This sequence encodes CAWTLRQVYYGYTF.

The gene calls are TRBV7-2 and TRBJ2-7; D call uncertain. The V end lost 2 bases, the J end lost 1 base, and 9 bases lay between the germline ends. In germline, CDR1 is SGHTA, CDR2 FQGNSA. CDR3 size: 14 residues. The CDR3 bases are TGTGCCAGCAGCTTAATCGCAGATTCCTACGAGCAGTACTTC. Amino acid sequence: CASSLIADSYEQYF.